The rows below give T cell receptor beta chains drawn from one sample of a study of Tregs in tolerant kidney transplant recipients. Method: immunoSEQ multiplex PCR; TCRdb's copy keeps in-frame clones and lacks some. The repertoire holds 20,000 to 25,000 clones, with about 84% as singletons. The material sequenced was CD8+ T cells from blood (PBMCs), taken 6 months after the transplant. The receptors come from a human patient who received a combined kidney and bone marrow transplant. Some T cells may have come from the graft donor. CDR3s include the opening cysteine and the closing phenylalanine or tryptophan. The D gene is left open where the match is weak. The size entry is marked missing in some rows and otherwise reads once, few, many or a size class.

clone_size,cdr3_length,j_call,v_call,d_call,cdr3_aa,cdr3_nt
once,13,TRBJ2-7,TRBV12-5,-,CASGNLLRDEQYF,TGTGCTAGTGGTAATCTTTTGAGGGACGAGCAGTACTTC
once,15,TRBJ2-1,TRBV13,-,CASSLEITGDNEQFF,TGTGCCAGCAGCTTAGAGATTACAGGAGACAATGAGCAGTTCTTC
-,15,TRBJ2-3,TRBV5-4,-,CASSLWLEPTDTQYF,TGTGCCAGCAGCTTGTGGTTAGAACCCACAGATACGCAGTATTTT
-,14,TRBJ2-3,TRBV7-9,-,CASSLVLSTDTQYF,TGTGCCAGCAGCTTAGTATTGAGCACAGATACGCAGTATTTT
-,14,TRBJ2-7,TRBV9,TRBD2,CASSAEGGIYEQYF,TGTGCCAGCAGCGCCGAGGGAGGGATCTACGAGCAGTACTTC
-,14,TRBJ2-3,TRBV4-1,TRBD2,CASSQFTSEDTQYF,TGCGCCAGCAGCCAATTCACTAGCGAGGATACGCAGTATTTT
-,16,TRBJ2-3,TRBV7-3,-,CASSLTGGLRTDTQYF,TGTGCCAGCAGCTTAACAGGGGGACTACGCACAGATACGCAGTATTTT
-,13,TRBJ1-1,TRBV5-1,-,CASSLGAGAEAFF,TGCGCCAGCAGCTTGGGGGCGGGTGCTGAAGCTTTCTTT
-,15,TRBJ2-3,TRBV9,-,CASSTLASSTDTQYF,TGTGCCAGCAGCACCCTCGCGAGTAGCACAGATACGCAGTATTTT
-,13,TRBJ2-7,TRBV9,-,CASSPRTSFEQYF,TGTGCCAGCAGCCCTAGGACAAGTTTCGAGCAGTACTTC
-,14,TRBJ1-1,TRBV7-6,-,CASSLNLGGSEAFF,TGTGCCAGCAGCTTAAATCTCGGGGGATCTGAAGCTTTCTTT
few,14,TRBJ2-3,TRBV14,-,CASSQGRHTDTQYF,TGTGCCAGCAGCCAAGGGCGACACACAGATACGCAGTATTTT
-,15,TRBJ2-7,TRBV11-2,TRBD1,CASSLVGQGVYEQYF,TGTGCCAGCAGCTTAGTGGGACAGGGGGTTTACGAGCAGTACTTC
few,15,TRBJ2-2,TRBV4-3,TRBD2,CASSPTTGGTGELFF,TGCGCCAGCAGCCCTACGACGGGGGGCACCGGGGAGCTGTTTTTT
-,15,TRBJ1-5,TRBV4-3,TRBD1,CASSQGAGGRQPQHF,TGCGCCAGCAGCCAAGGGGCAGGGGGCAGGCAGCCCCAGCATTTT
-,15,TRBJ1-1,TRBV5-1,TRBD1,CASSLGIGGEYEAFF,TGCGCCAGCAGCTTGGGAATAGGGGGCGAGTATGAAGCTTTCTTT
-,14,TRBJ1-4,TRBV29-1,TRBD1,CSAALAGGTEKLFF,TGCAGCGCTGCGTTGGCAGGGGGCACTGAAAAACTGTTTTTT
-,15,TRBJ2-1,TRBV2,TRBD2,CASRLAGFAYNEQFF,TGTGCCAGCAGGTTAGCGGGCTTTGCCTACAATGAGCAGTTCTTC
-,16,TRBJ2-1,TRBV2,TRBD2,CASSERLLAVNNEQFF,TGTGCCAGCAGTGAACGGCTCCTAGCGGTGAACAATGAGCAGTTCTTC
-,14,TRBJ2-7,TRBV27,TRBD1,CASSIGTGVYEQYF,TGTGCCAGCAGTATCGGGACAGGGGTATACGAGCAGTACTTC
-,19,TRBJ2-5,TRBV5-6,TRBD2,CASSLVTPRTSGAQETQYF,TGTGCCAGCAGCTTGGTTACCCCCCGGACTAGCGGGGCACAAGAGACCCAGTACTTC
few,13,TRBJ2-7,TRBV5-6,-,CASSPIGGEEQYF,TGTGCCAGCAGCCCAATAGGGGGGGAAGAGCAGTACTTC
-,13,TRBJ2-7,TRBV27,-,CASRWQGSYEQYF,TGTGCCAGCAGATGGCAGGGTAGTTACGAGCAGTACTTC
-,15,TRBJ2-3,TRBV2,-,CASSDAVGGTDTQYF,TGTGCCAGCAGCGACGCAGTAGGGGGCACAGATACGCAGTATTTT
-,11,TRBJ2-2,TRBV7-6,-,CASSSTGELFF,TGTGCCAGCAGTAGCACCGGGGAGCTGTTTTTT
-,16,TRBJ2-7,TRBV9,TRBD1,CASSARDSVFSYEQYF,TGTGCCAGCAGCGCCCGGGACAGTGTTTTCTCCTACGAGCAGTACTTC
-,16,TRBJ2-7,TRBV4-1,TRBD1,CASSPEGQGVPYEQYF,TGCGCCAGCAGCCCCGAGGGACAGGGAGTCCCCTACGAGCAGTACTTC
-,13,TRBJ1-6,TRBV7-6,-,CASSLAGPSPLHF,TGTGCCAGCAGCTTAGCGGGGCCTTCACCCCTCCACTTT
once,14,TRBJ2-7,TRBV9,TRBD1,CASSVGAGGGEQYF,TGTGCCAGCAGCGTAGGGGCAGGGGGCGGCGAGCAGTACTTC
few,14,TRBJ2-7,TRBV7-9,-,CASSLEGWAYEQYF,TGTGCCAGCAGCTTAGAGGGGTGGGCGTACGAGCAGTACTTC
-,13,TRBJ1-3,TRBV9,-,CASSERKGNTIYF,TGTGCCAGCAGCGAGAGAAAAGGAAACACCATATATTTT
-,16,TRBJ2-3,TRBV6-4,TRBD2,CASSDQAGGHTDTQYF,TGTGCCAGCAGTGACCAAGCGGGAGGGCACACAGATACGCAGTATTTT
-,12,TRBJ1-2,TRBV19,-,CATDSGFYGYTF,TGTGCCACGGATTCAGGATTCTATGGCTACACCTTC
-,15,TRBJ2-7,TRBV13,TRBD2,CASSTEREALFEQYF,TGTGCCAGCAGCACCGAGCGGGAGGCCCTCTTTGAGCAGTACTTC
-,15,TRBJ2-7,TRBV5-5,TRBD2,CASSYFSGGTYEQYF,TGTGCCAGCAGCTACTTTAGCGGGGGCACCTACGAGCAGTACTTC
-,16,TRBJ2-1,TRBV27,TRBD1,CASSFNQGAIYNEQFF,TGTGCCAGCAGTTTTAATCAGGGGGCGATCTACAATGAGCAGTTCTTC
-,16,TRBJ2-3,TRBV9,-,CASSVPSRGGTDTQYF,TGTGCCAGCAGCGTACCAAGCAGGGGAGGCACAGATACGCAGTATTTT
-,16,TRBJ2-3,TRBV4-1,-,CASSQYPGQGLDTQYF,TGCGCCAGCAGCCAATACCCCGGGCAGGGGTTAGATACGCAGTATTTT
-,11,TRBJ1-2,TRBV5-4,TRBD1,CASTQGVGYTF,TGTGCCAGCACCCAGGGGGTTGGCTACACCTTC
-,16,TRBJ2-1,TRBV4-3,-,CASSHNAGIHYNEQFF,TGCGCCAGCAGCCATAACGCGGGAATTCACTACAATGAGCAGTTCTTC
few,15,TRBJ2-3,TRBV27,TRBD2,CASLKLAGATDTQYF,TGTGCCAGCCTTAAACTAGCGGGGGCTACAGATACGCAGTATTTT